These T cell receptor beta chains were read from a single sample in a study of blood T cell repertoires in COVID-19. The method was immunoSEQ multiplex PCR; TCRdb's version includes in-frame clones alone and lacks a portion of them. The sample shows 100,000 to 110,000 clones, roughly 79% of them seen only once. The specimen sequenced was peripheral blood. These receptors came from an older man with active or convalescent COVID-19. Each CDR3 is given with its conserved first and last residue. The D gene is left open where the match is weak. Clone size, where shown, is once, few, many, or a class for clones that have expanded.

cdr3_nt	cdr3_aa	d_call	clone_size	v_call	j_call
TGTGCCAGCAGATCTAGGACAGGGGGAGAGACCCAGTACTTC	CASRSRTGGETQYF	TRBD1	.	TRBV5-4	TRBJ2-5
TGCAGCGTCCCCCGACAGGGGGTAGGTACTGAAGCTTTCTTT	CSVPRQGVGTEAFF	TRBD1	.	TRBV29-1	TRBJ1-1
TGTGCCAGCACTCTAGCGGGAAGGGAAGATACGCAGTATTTT	CASTLAGREDTQYF	TRBD2	.	TRBV2	TRBJ2-3
TGTGCCATCAGGATCGACTCGGACCAAGAGACCCAGTACTTC	CAIRIDSDQETQYF	.	once	TRBV10-3	TRBJ2-5
TGTGCCAGTAGCCTCGGACAGGGTCTCACTGAAGCTTTCTTT	CASSLGQGLTEAFF	TRBD1	many	TRBV19	TRBJ1-1
TGTGCCAGCAGCGAAGGGGGGACAGGGCTCTACGAGCAGTACTTC	CASSEGGTGLYEQYF	TRBD1	.	TRBV9	TRBJ2-7
TGTGCCACCAGTGATGGGACAGGCTATGGCTACACCTTC	CATSDGTGYGYTF	TRBD1	few	TRBV24-1	TRBJ1-2
TGTGCCAGCAGCTTACACCGGGACAGTAAGTCTCTCTTT	CASSLHRDSKSLF	TRBD1	.	TRBV7-3	TRBJ1-1
TGTGCCTGTGACTTTACAGGGGGCGGCGGCAATCAGCCCCAGCATTTT	CACDFTGGGGNQPQHF	TRBD1	.	TRBV30	TRBJ1-5
TGCGCCAGCAGCGGACTAGCGGGAGTTACCGGGGAGCTGTTTTTT	CASSGLAGVTGELFF	TRBD2	once	TRBV5-1	TRBJ2-2
TGTGCCAGCAGTCGGACTAGCGGGAGCTACGAGCAGTACTTC	CASSRTSGSYEQYF	TRBD2	.	TRBV27	TRBJ2-7
TGTGCCAGCAGTGTCTCGGGTGGGGACAGGGTGAAAGAGGGCTACACCTTC	CASSVSGGDRVKEGYTF	TRBD1	few	TRBV25-1	TRBJ1-2